These 16 T cell receptor beta chains were sequenced from one sample in a study of blood T cell repertoires in COVID-19. Assay used: immunoSEQ multiplex PCR; TCRdb lists only in-frame clones, some missing. The table includes some 140,000 clones, more than 80% detected once. The specimen was peripheral blood. The receptors come from a human donor in a cohort sampled during active COVID-19.

J is TRBJ2-3 and V is TRBV5-6; possibly TRBD1 for D (6 bases). Germline CDR1 SGHDT, CDR2 YYEEEE. V lost 0 bases to trimming and J lost 2 bases, with 10 bases between them. The CDR3 runs to 15 residues. The CDR3 nucleotides read TGTGCCAGCAGCTTGGACAGGGAATACACAGATACGCAGTATTTT. This translates into CASSLDREYTDTQYF. The whole variable domain, remainder taken from reference TRBV5-6 and TRBJ2-3, is DAGVTQSPTHLIKTRGQQVTLRCSPKSGHDTVSWYQQALGQGPQFIFQYYEEEERQRGNFPDRFSGHQFPNYSSELNVNALLLGDSALYLCASSLDREYTDTQYFGPGTRLTVL.

The chain uses TRBV25-1 and TRBJ2-3, with unresolved D. Germline CDR1 is MGHDK and CDR2 is SYGVNS. The CDR3 is made up of 11 amino acids. V lost 5 bases and J lost 7, with 7 bases in between. CDR3 amino acids: CASSRGYTQYF. DNA for the CDR3: TGTGCCAGCAGTAGAGGATATACGCAGTATTTT.

V gene TRBV6-5 combines with J gene TRBJ1-1; D gene uncertain. Germline CDR1 and CDR2: MNHEY and SVGAGI. Trimming pared 6 bases from V and 4 bases from J, leaving 15 bases between. The CDR3 runs to 14 residues. Here the CDR3 DNA reads TGTGCCAGCAGCCTGACTAGCCCGGTCACTGAAGCTTTCTTT. It is translated as CASSLTSPVTEAFF.

This chain links TRBV11-2 with TRBJ1-4, with no clear D. The CDR3 is 13 amino acids. The V gene's germline CDR1 is SGHAT and CDR2 FQNNGV. Trimming stripped 5 bases from V and 8 bases from J, with 12 bases between. CDR3 loop: CASSSGWAEKLFF. Written as DNA, the CDR3 is TGTGCCAGCAGCAGTGGATGGGCGGAAAAACTGTTTTTT.

The J gene is TRBJ1-1, the V gene TRBV5-6; tentatively, D is TRBD1 (5 bases). The length of the CDR3 is 15 residues. Germline loops: CDR1 SGHDT, CDR2 YYEEEE. V was clipped by 2 bases and J by 0 bases, with 11 bases between them. The CDR3 DNA sequence: TGTGCCAGCAGCTTAGGGGCAGGGTTGAACACTGAAGCTTTCTTT. As protein: CASSLGAGLNTEAFF.

This clone occurred once. The chain links TRBV5-1 to TRBJ2-3; weak D call: TRBD1 (5 bases). CDR1 is SGHRS, CDR2 YFSETQ, per germline. This CDR3 is 16 amino acids long. Trimming took 4 bases from V and 0 from J, leaving 15 bases between them. This CDR3 is CASSAQGGTSTDTQYF. CDR3 bases: TGCGCCAGCAGCGCCCAGGGCGGAACTAGCACAGATACGCAGTATTTT.

The CDR3 spells CASSPDRGWARDSPLHF. For the CDR3, the DNA is TGTGCCAGCAGCCCCGACAGGGGTTGGGCTCGGGATTCACCCCTCCACTTT. The chain recombines TRBV9 with TRBJ1-6, with 8 bases aligning to TRBD1. This CDR3 spans 17 amino acids. The V and J ends lost 4 bases and 8 bases, in that order; junction bases with no gene match: 14. Germline V gives CDR1 SGDLS, CDR2 YYNGEE.

This clone was recorded a few times. The chain recombines TRBV19 with TRBJ1-1; the match to TRBD1 covers 7 bases. The CDR3 spans 14 residues. V was clipped by 9 bases and J by 0 bases; unmatched bases: 7. Per germline, CDR1 LNHDA and CDR2 SQIVND (reference sequence). The CDR3: CASGIGQVNTEAFF. CDR3 bases: TGTGCCAGCGGGATCGGACAGGTGAACACTGAAGCTTTCTTT.

This clone has just one count. V gene TRBV20-1 combines with J gene TRBJ2-1; D is unclear. The CDR3 covers 11 residues. Trimming left V 7 bases short and J 4 bases short, with 8 bases between. The germline V gene has CDR1 DFQATT and CDR2 SNEGSKA (reference sequence). CDR3 loop: CSVNFYNEQFF. CDR3 DNA: TGCAGTGTTAACTTTTACAATGAGCAGTTCTTC.

The rearrangement uses TRBV19 and TRBJ2-2, with D possibly matching TRBD1 (6 bases). Germline CDR1 is LNHDA and CDR2 is SQIVND (reference sequence). The CDR3 sequence is 16 residues long. V lost 3 bases and J lost 6, with 17 bases in between. The DNA for the CDR3 is TGTGCCAGTAGTATCTCCGGGACACGGCTTCCCGGGGAGCTGTTTTTT. Translation: CASSISGTRLPGELFF.

This clone has more than one count but fewer than ten. The J gene is TRBJ1-2, the V gene TRBV18; 9 nucleotides match TRBD1. The trim removed 2 bases at V and 5 bases at J, leaving 3 bases unmatched. The CDR3 extends over 14 amino acids. Germline-derived CDR1 and CDR2 are KGHSH and LQKENI. The CDR3 bases are TGTGCCAGCTCACCATCCGGGACAGGGTATGGCTACACCTTC. The encoded protein is CASSPSGTGYGYTF.

The chain joins TRBV19 to TRBJ1-6, with 11 bases fitting TRBD1. V lost 6 bases, J lost 5 bases, and 0 bases stayed unmatched. Germline V CDR1 and CDR2: LNHDA, SQIVND (reference sequence). This CDR3 contains 14 residues. Written as DNA, the CDR3 is TGTGCCAGTAGGGGACAGGGGGATAATTCACCCCTCCACTTT. This translates into CASRGQGDNSPLHF.

J is TRBJ1-5 and V is TRBV12-3 or TRBV12-4; D ambiguous. The CDR3 is 13 residues long. The germline V and J ends were trimmed by 2 bases and 7 bases, with 9 bases remaining between them. CDR3: CASSLQDGQPQHF. The CDR3 nucleotides are TGTGCCAGCAGTTTACAGGATGGACAGCCCCAGCATTTT.

The V gene is TRBV11-2, the J gene TRBJ2-7; D gene uncertain. This CDR3 has 15 amino acids. Germline CDR1 SGHAT, CDR2 FQNNGV. The V gene lost 2 bases and the J gene lost 7 bases, with 18 bases spanning the gap. Here the CDR3 reads CASSLYLGGLKEQYV. In DNA, the CDR3 is TGTGCCAGCAGCTTATACCTTGGCGGATTGAAAGAGCAGTACGTC.

The chain combines TRBV7-2 with TRBJ1-5; D is perhaps TRBD1 (6 bases). This CDR3 is 14 amino acids long. Trimming removed 4 bases at V and 6 bases at J, with 13 bases between. CDR1 and CDR2 from the germline V gene are SGHTA and FQGNSA. Here the CDR3 DNA reads TGTGCCAGCAGCTCAACAAACAGGGTTCAGCCCCAGCATTTT. Translation gives CASSSTNRVQPQHF.

The chain carries TRBV18 and TRBJ1-4; D unresolved. The germline V gene has CDR1 KGHSH and CDR2 LQKENI. The CDR3 loop spans 15 amino acids. Between the trimmed V and J ends, which lost 5 bases and 0 bases, there was a span of 10 bases. The CDR3 sequence is CASSVVAATNEKLFF. DNA for the CDR3: TGTGCCAGCTCAGTCGTGGCGGCAACTAATGAAAAACTGTTTTTT.